The 18 T cell receptor beta chains below were found in one sample sequenced in a study of T cells after posttransplantation cyclophosphamide. Sequenced by immunoSEQ multiplex PCR; TCRdb stores in-frame clones only, minus some. The sample presents about 37,000 clones, none singletons. Sample: PBMCs. These receptors all stem from a man aged 25-40 years in good health and a related stem cell transplant donor.

This clone was seen many times. V usage is TRBV15 and J usage is TRBJ2-7; D is perhaps TRBD1 (6 bases). Germline V lookup: CDR1 LNHNV, CDR2 YYDKDF (reference sequence). Trimming pared 5 bases from V and 2 bases from J, leaving 13 bases between. CDR3 length: 14 residues. The CDR3, as DNA: TGTGCCACCAGCCAGGGCAGGGGCGCCTACGAGCAGTACTTC. Translated, it gives CATSQGRGAYEQYF.

This clone was seen many times. This sequence joins TRBV19 and TRBJ1-4, with TRBD1 matching over 7 bases. The CDR3 runs to 14 residues. The ends lost 3 bases at V and 8 bases at J; junction bases unmatched: 6. Germline CDR1 and CDR2: LNHDA and SQIVND (reference sequence). The DNA of the CDR3 is TGTGCCAGTAGTATTGCCAGGGGGAACGAAAAACTGTTTTTT. This gives the protein CASSIARGNEKLFF.

The V and J genes are TRBV6-4 and TRBJ2-2; maybe TRBD1 (5 bases). The V end was cut by 0 bases, the J end by 6 bases, with 17 bases between. The CDR3 sequence is 17 residues long. Germline lookup yields CDR1 MRHNA and CDR2 SNTAGT. CDR3 sequence: CASSDSSFRAGAGELFF. The CDR3 region has the DNA TGTGCCAGCAGTGACTCGAGTTTCAGGGCAGGCGCCGGGGAGCTGTTTTTT.

This clone has just a few counts. The chain combines TRBV7-9 with TRBJ1-1, with 8 bases identical to TRBD1. Germline V lookup: CDR1 SEHNR, CDR2 FQNEAQ (reference sequence). The CDR3 loop spans 15 amino acids. Trimming removed 4 bases from V and 1 base from J; junction bases left unmatched: 5. For the CDR3, the DNA is TGTGCCAGCAGCTCCCTAGGACAGGGGAACACTGAAGCTTTCTTT. As protein: CASSSLGQGNTEAFF.

At least ten counts were recorded for this clone. The rearrangement uses TRBV6-2 or TRBV6-3 and TRBJ1-2; the D is unclear. CDR1 is MNHEY and CDR2 is SVGEGT in the germline V gene. Trimming shortened V by 2 bases and J by 1 base, and 5 bases separated the two germline ends. There are 13 residues in the CDR3. CDR3 loop: CASSYRLNYGYTF. CDR3 sequence (DNA): TGTGCCAGCAGTTACCGTCTTAACTATGGCTACACCTTC.

The gene calls are TRBV24-1 and TRBJ2-5; D could derive from TRBD1 or TRBD2 (5 bases each). From germline, CDR1 is KGHDR and CDR2 SFDVKD. Trimming shortened V by 4 bases and J by 5 bases, and 13 bases separated the two germline ends. The CDR3 length is 14 residues. The CDR3 nucleotides read TGTGCCACCAGTGAGGCAGGGAGTGGGGAGACCCAGTACTTC. This encodes CATSEAGSGETQYF.

This clone was seen repeatedly, ten times or more. The chain joins TRBV7-8 to TRBJ2-7; 7 bases are shared with TRBD2. J was trimmed by 3 bases and V by 8 bases; bases with no gene match: 4. The germline gives CDR1 SGHVS, CDR2 FQNEAQ. The CDR3 has 12 residues. CDR3 DNA: TGTGCCAGCCGGGGGGTGAACTACGAGCAGTACTTC. Translating gives CASRGVNYEQYF.

This clone was counted between two and nine times. An end of the junction does not agree with germline; a read error may underlie this. V is TRBV9 and J is TRBJ2-6; tentatively, D is TRBD1 (6 bases). The CDR3 loop spans 18 amino acids. Germline V lookup: CDR1 SGDLS, CDR2 YYNGEE. This CDR3 is CASSVGDRLISGANVLTF. In DNA form, the CDR3 reads TGTGCCAGCAGTGTAGGTGACAGGCTAATCTCTGGGGCCAACGTCCTGACTTTC.

In this sample, this clone turned up many times. This sequence joins TRBV12-3 or TRBV12-4 and TRBJ1-5; maybe TRBD1 (6 bases). The CDR3 is 15 amino acids. V was cut by 5 bases and J by 6 bases, with 17 bases left in between. The CDR3 DNA is TGTGCCAGCAGTGGAGGGGGAAGGTGGTTTCAGCCCCAGCATTTT. Amino acid sequence: CASSGGGRWFQPQHF.

This clone was picked up many times. The chain joins TRBV7-9 to TRBJ2-7; 7 nucleotides agree with TRBD1. Germline CDR1 is SEHNR and CDR2 is FQNEAQ (reference sequence). Germline trimming cut 5 bases from V and 3 bases from J; bases unmatched to any gene: 7. The CDR3 has 14 amino acids. The CDR3 loop is CASSPQGQSYEQYF. The CDR3 coding sequence is TGTGCCAGCAGCCCTCAGGGACAGAGCTACGAGCAGTACTTC.

The chain links TRBV27 to TRBJ1-1, with D possibly matching TRBD1 (5 bases). The CDR3 spans 14 residues. Trimming pared 2 bases from V and 0 bases from J, leaving 7 bases between. Germline values: CDR1 MNHEY, CDR2 SMNVEV (reference sequence). CDR3 nucleotide sequence: TGTGCCAGCAGTTTAGGGGCTATGAACACTGAAGCTTTCTTT. Protein sequence: CASSLGAMNTEAFF.

This clone was seen ten or more times. The chain links TRBV5-4 to TRBJ2-2; 11 bases fit TRBD1. Germline V gene data show CDR1 as SGHNT and CDR2 as YYREEE (reference sequence). The CDR3 consists of 16 residues. With V trimmed by 3 bases and J by 6 bases, 7 bases remained unmatched. The CDR3 sequence: CASSSGTGGSSGELFF. CDR3 bases: TGTGCCAGCAGCTCCGGGACAGGGGGATCTTCCGGGGAGCTGTTTTTT.

The chain links TRBV29-1 to TRBJ2-7, with 7 bases aligning to TRBD2. The V gene end was trimmed by 7 bases and the J gene end by 0 bases; junction bases not matched to a gene: 6. CDR1 is SQVTM, CDR2 ANQGSEA, per germline. The length of the CDR3 is 13 residues. CDR3 region: CSAVGGSSYEQYF. As DNA, the CDR3 is TGCAGCGCCGTCGGGGGGAGCTCCTACGAGCAGTACTTC.

The chain employs TRBV7-2 and TRBJ2-1; 10 bases agree with TRBD1. Germline CDR1 is SGHTA and CDR2 is FQGNSA. CDR3 length: 15 amino acids. V lost 0 bases, J lost 6 bases, and 2 bases stayed unmatched. This CDR3 reads CASSLAGQGSNEQFF. CDR3 in DNA: TGTGCCAGCAGCTTAGCGGGACAGGGGTCCAATGAGCAGTTCTTC.

This clone was observed at least ten times. The V call is TRBV2, the J call TRBJ2-3; TRBD1 aligns across 8 bases. Germline V gives CDR1 SNHLY, CDR2 FYNNEI. The CDR3 extends over 13 amino acids. V lost 7 bases to trimming and J lost 2 bases; unmatched junction nucleotides: 2. CDR3 bases: TGTGCCAGCACAGGGGGCAACACAGATACGCAGTATTTT. Its protein product is CASTGGNTDTQYF.

This clone was picked up many times. This chain uses TRBV5-8 with TRBJ2-1; maybe TRBD1 (6 bases). CDR3 length: 17 amino acids. Germline V gene data show CDR1 as SGHTS and CDR2 as YDEGEE. V lost 0 bases to trimming and J lost 4 bases, with 17 bases between them. The CDR3 region has the DNA TGTGCCAGCAGCTTGGCGGGACACTTATCCGATTACAATGAGCAGTTCTTC. This gives the protein CASSLAGHLSDYNEQFF.

This clone occurred many times. The chain has TRBV4-3 and TRBJ1-2, with TRBD1 matching 10 bases. This CDR3 spans 16 amino acids. Germline V gene lookup returns CDR1 LGHNA and CDR2 YSLEER. The junction had 6 bases not matched to a gene; V was cut back by 0 bases and J by 5 bases. CDR3 nucleotide sequence: TGCGCCAGCAGCCAAGATGCCGGGACAGGGGCGTATGGCTACACCTTC. Translation gives CASSQDAGTGAYGYTF.

This clone was observed a few times. V usage is TRBV5-1 and J usage is TRBJ2-5, with a tentative D call TRBD2 (6 bases). Germline CDR1 reads SGHRS; CDR2 reads YFSETQ. The CDR3 is 14 amino acids. Between the trimmed V and J ends, which lost 2 bases and 1 base, there was a span of 9 bases. CDR3 coding DNA: TGCGCCAGCAGCTTAAGGACTACCCAAGAGACCCAGTACTTC. Its translation is CASSLRTTQETQYF.